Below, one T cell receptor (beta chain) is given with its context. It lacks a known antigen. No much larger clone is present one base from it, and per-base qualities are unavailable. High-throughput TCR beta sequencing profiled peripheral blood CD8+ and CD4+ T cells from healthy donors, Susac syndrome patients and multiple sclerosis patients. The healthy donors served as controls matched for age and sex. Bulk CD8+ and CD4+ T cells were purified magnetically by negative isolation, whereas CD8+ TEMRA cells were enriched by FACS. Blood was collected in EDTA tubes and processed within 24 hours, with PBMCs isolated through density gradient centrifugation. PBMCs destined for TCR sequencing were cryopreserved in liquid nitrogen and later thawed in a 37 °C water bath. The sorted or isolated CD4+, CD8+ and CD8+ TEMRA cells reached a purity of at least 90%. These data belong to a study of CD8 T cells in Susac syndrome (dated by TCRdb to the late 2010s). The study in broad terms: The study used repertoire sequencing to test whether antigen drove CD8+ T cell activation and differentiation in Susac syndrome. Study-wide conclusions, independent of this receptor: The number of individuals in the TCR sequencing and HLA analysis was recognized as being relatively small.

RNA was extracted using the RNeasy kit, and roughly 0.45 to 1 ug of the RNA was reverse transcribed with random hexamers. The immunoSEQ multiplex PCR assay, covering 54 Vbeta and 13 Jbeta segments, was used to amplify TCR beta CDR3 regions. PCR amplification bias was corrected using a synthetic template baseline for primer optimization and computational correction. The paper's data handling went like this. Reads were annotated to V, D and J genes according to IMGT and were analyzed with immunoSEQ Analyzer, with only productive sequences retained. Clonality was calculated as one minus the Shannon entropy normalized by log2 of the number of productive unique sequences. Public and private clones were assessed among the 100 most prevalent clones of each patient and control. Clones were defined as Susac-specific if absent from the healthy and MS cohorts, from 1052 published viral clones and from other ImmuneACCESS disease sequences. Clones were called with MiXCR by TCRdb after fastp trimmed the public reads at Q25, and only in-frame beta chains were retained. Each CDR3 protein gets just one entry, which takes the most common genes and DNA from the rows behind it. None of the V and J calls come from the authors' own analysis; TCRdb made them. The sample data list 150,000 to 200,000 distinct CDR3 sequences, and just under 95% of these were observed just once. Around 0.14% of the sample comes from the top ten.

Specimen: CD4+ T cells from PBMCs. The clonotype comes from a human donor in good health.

In nucleotides, the sequence is TGCAGTGCTAGAGATGGAGACGCAAAAGCTTTCTTT. The resulting protein is CSARDGDAKAFF. The V and J segments used are TRBV20-1 and TRBJ1-1, with the D segment identity uncertain. V is reduced by 0 bases and J by 9 bases, leaving a spacing of 11 bases between them. The CDR3 starts with the cysteine, ends with the phenylalanine, and has 12 residues. Only the CDR3 part of the read is kept: 36 bases, read in frame from the first base. The germline V gene (reference sequence) provides CDR1 DFQATT and CDR2 SNEGSKA.